This T cell receptor beta chain emerged from a study of shared clonotypes between healthy human individuals. General observations from the study: It was expected that sequencing depth would affect clonotype sharing among donors.

This clone was seen once. Its antigen is undetermined. A much larger clone lies one base from this, so it may be a read error. Additional DNA sequences in this sample encode the identical CDR3. PBMC DNA, left unsorted, was sequenced on ten immunoSEQ deep assay plates. Measured with immunoSEQ multiplex PCR; TCRdb has only the in-frame clones, and not every one. Among nearly 500,000 clones listed, approximately 80% were seen once. Sequencing was performed on PBMCs. This sequence was found in a middle-aged woman in good health. Some clones in this sample may be carry-over from other donors' samples.

The CDR3 reads CASSLTGSTGEQYF. The CDR3 DNA follows: TGTGCCAGCAGCTTAACTGGGTCTACGGGCGAGCAGTACTTC. This rearrangement joins TRBV13 to TRBJ2-7; no clear D gene. There are 14 residues in the CDR3. Between the trimmed V and J ends, which lost 2 bases and 6 bases, there was a span of 14 bases. Germline CDR1 PRHDT, CDR2 FYEKMQ (reference sequence).